Each of the 6 T cell receptor beta chains below was sequenced from the same sample in a study of blood T cells in healthy people across ages. Together with a sample-barcoded 5' primer, a J-beta primer mix was included in a second PCR lasting about 6 to 11 cycles. Each CDR3 protein gets one entry after TCRdb re-called the 5' RACE reads with MiXCR. The sample shows 550,000 to 800,000 distinct CDR3 sequences, around a fifth of them seen only once. The sample consisted of blood. All receptors come from a man aged 70-80 years in good health.

This clonotype was counted between two and nine times. The CDR3, as DNA: TGCAGCGTTACCTCCGGGTCCAGGGTCAATGAGCAGTTCTTC. This gives the protein CSVTSGSRVNEQFF. The rearrangement links TRBV29-1 to TRBJ2-5; weak D call: TRBD1 (5 bases). The DNA end lines up better with TRBJ2-1; the J call may be wrong. CDR3 length: 14 amino acids. The germline gives CDR1 SQVTM, CDR2 ANQGSEA.

There are a few counts of this clonotype. The CDR3 sequence: CASSPASNSGANVLTF. The CDR3 region has the DNA TGTGCCAGCAGCCCGGCGAGCAACTCTGGGGCCAACGTCCTGACTTTC. The V gene is TRBV12-3 or TRBV12-4, the J gene TRBJ2-6; D is ambiguous. The CDR3 is 16 amino acids. V was pared by 6 bases and J by 0 bases, with 12 bases between.

The V gene is TRBV20-1, the J gene TRBJ2-1; 7 bases match TRBD2. Germline loops: CDR1 DFQATT, CDR2 SNEGSKA (reference sequence). Trimming cost V 3 bases and J 4 bases; bases outside gene matches: 9. The CDR3 runs to 15 residues. The CDR3 loop is CSASKWSSGYNEQFF. DNA for the CDR3: TGCAGTGCTAGCAAGTGGTCTAGCGGATACAATGAGCAGTTCTTC.

This clonotype was seen a handful of times. The chain employs TRBV6-5 and TRBJ1-2; D is perhaps TRBD1 (5 bases). Trimming removed 5 bases from V and 1 base from J, with 11 bases in between. This CDR3 is built from 14 residues. Germline V CDR1 and CDR2: MNHEY, SVGAGI. In nucleotides, the CDR3 is TGTGCCAGCAGTGCGGGGCCTGTTAACTATGGCTACACCTTC. Translating gives CASSAGPVNYGYTF.

This clonotype was observed a handful of times. At one boundary the junction diverges from the germline segment, which might be a read error. CDR3 DNA sequence: TGTGCCTGCAGTGAGAGGACGGTTTCTAATGAAAAACTGTTTTTT. Encoded protein: CACSERTVSNEKLFF. This chain joins TRBV6-1 and TRBJ1-4; D remains ambiguous. Per the germline V gene, CDR1 is MNHNS and CDR2 is SASEGT. The CDR3 is made up of 15 amino acids.

The sample holds many counts of this clonotype. The gene calls are TRBV12-3 or TRBV12-4 and TRBJ1-1, with D possibly being TRBD1 (5 bases). V lost 6 bases, J lost 3 bases, and 11 bases lay in between. The CDR3 is 13 residues long. In nucleotides, the CDR3 is TGTGCCAGCAGCTGGGGGGGGGACACTGAAGCTTTCTTT. Its translation: CASSWGGDTEAFF.